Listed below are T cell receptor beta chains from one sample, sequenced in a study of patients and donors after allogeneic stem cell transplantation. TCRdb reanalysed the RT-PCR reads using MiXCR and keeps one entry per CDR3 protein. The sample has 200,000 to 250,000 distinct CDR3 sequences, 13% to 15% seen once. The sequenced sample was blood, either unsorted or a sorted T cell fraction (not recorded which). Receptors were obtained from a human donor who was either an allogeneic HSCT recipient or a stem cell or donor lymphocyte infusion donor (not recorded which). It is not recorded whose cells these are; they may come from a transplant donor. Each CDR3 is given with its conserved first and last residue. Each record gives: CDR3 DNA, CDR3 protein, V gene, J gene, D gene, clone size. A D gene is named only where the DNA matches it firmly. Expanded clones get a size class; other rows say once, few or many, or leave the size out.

cdr3_nt: TGCGCCAGCAGAGTGAACACAGATACGCAGTATTTT; cdr3_aa: CASRVNTDTQYF; v_call: TRBV5-1; j_call: TRBJ2-3; d_call: .; clone_size: many
cdr3_nt: TGTGCCAGCAGTACCGGCCGGGGGGCGGAAACTGAAGCCTTCTTT; cdr3_aa: CASSTGRGAETEAFF; v_call: TRBV6-2/TRBV6-3; j_call: TRBJ1-1; d_call: .; clone_size: few
cdr3_nt: TGTGCCAGCAGCTTAGTGAACCCTAGGAATGAGCAGTTCTTC; cdr3_aa: CASSLVNPRNEQFF; v_call: TRBV11-2; j_call: TRBJ2-1; d_call: .; clone_size: .
cdr3_nt: TGTGCCAGCAGTACGGACAGCCCTAACTATGGCTACACCTTC; cdr3_aa: CASSTDSPNYGYTF; v_call: TRBV12-3/TRBV12-4; j_call: TRBJ1-2; d_call: .; clone_size: .
cdr3_nt: TGTGCCAGCAGCCAAGTCGCCAGGGCCGGGGAGCTGTTTTTT; cdr3_aa: CASSQVARAGELFF; v_call: TRBV14; j_call: TRBJ2-2; d_call: .; clone_size: many
cdr3_nt: TGTGCCACCAGTATGGAGGTGGGACAGCCCCAGCATTTT; cdr3_aa: CATSMEVGQPQHF; v_call: TRBV6-4; j_call: TRBJ1-5; d_call: .; clone_size: few
cdr3_nt: TGTGCCAGCAACCGGGGGCTAGCGGGAGACAATGAGCAGTTCTTC; cdr3_aa: CASNRGLAGDNEQFF; v_call: TRBV11-2; j_call: TRBJ2-1; d_call: TRBD2; clone_size: many
cdr3_nt: TGTGCCAGCAGTTTTTCTTCCGGGACTAGTCGTAATGAGCAGTTCTTC; cdr3_aa: CASSFSSGTSRNEQFF; v_call: TRBV27; j_call: TRBJ2-1; d_call: TRBD2; clone_size: many
cdr3_nt: TGCAGTGCTTGGTCTCAAACGGAAAAACTGTTTTTT; cdr3_aa: CSAWSQTEKLFF; v_call: TRBV20-1; j_call: TRBJ1-4; d_call: .; clone_size: .
cdr3_nt: TGTGCCAGCAGTCCATCGAGGGACTATGGCTACACCTTC; cdr3_aa: CASSPSRDYGYTF; v_call: TRBV6-1; j_call: TRBJ1-2; d_call: .; clone_size: few
cdr3_nt: TGCAGGGGACAGGGGTCTAATGAAAAACTGTTTTTT; cdr3_aa: CRGQGSNEKLFF; v_call: TRBV20-1; j_call: TRBJ1-4; d_call: TRBD1; clone_size: few
cdr3_nt: TGTGCCAGCTCAAAAGCAGGGGCTGACACTGAAGCTTTCTTT; cdr3_aa: CASSKAGADTEAFF; v_call: TRBV18; j_call: TRBJ1-1; d_call: .; clone_size: many
cdr3_nt: TGCAGTGCTAGAGGGACAGGCCACTATGGCTACACCTTC; cdr3_aa: CSARGTGHYGYTF; v_call: TRBV20-1; j_call: TRBJ1-2; d_call: TRBD1; clone_size: few
cdr3_nt: TGTGCCAGCACCCCATCACCCCCGGACAGGGATCTATACATAGCCAAAAACATTCAGTACTTC; cdr3_aa: CASTPSPPDRDLYIAKNIQYF; v_call: TRBV6-1; j_call: TRBJ2-4; d_call: TRBD1; clone_size: .
cdr3_nt: TGTGCCAGTAGGGGCAGGGGCCCTGATAGCAATCAGCCCCAGCATTTT; cdr3_aa: CASRGRGPDSNQPQHF; v_call: TRBV19; j_call: TRBJ1-5; d_call: .; clone_size: .
cdr3_nt: TGTGCCAGCGGATCAGGGTACTCTGAAGCTTTCTTT; cdr3_aa: CASGSGYSEAFF; v_call: TRBV2; j_call: TRBJ1-1; d_call: .; clone_size: .
cdr3_nt: TGTGCCAGCACCTCGGGATTTAGCAATCAGCCCCAGCATTTT; cdr3_aa: CASTSGFSNQPQHF; v_call: TRBV6-1; j_call: TRBJ1-5; d_call: .; clone_size: .
cdr3_nt: TGTGCCAGCAGCTTAGCTACTAGCGGGGGGGCATATACGCAGTATTTT; cdr3_aa: CASSLATSGGAYTQYF; v_call: TRBV7-2; j_call: TRBJ2-3; d_call: TRBD2; clone_size: .
cdr3_nt: TGTGCCAGCAGCTTACGGACAGGGCAGGAATACGAGCAGTACTTC; cdr3_aa: CASSLRTGQEYEQYF; v_call: TRBV7-9; j_call: TRBJ2-7; d_call: TRBD1; clone_size: .
cdr3_nt: TGTGCCAGCAGTACCGACGGGTCCTACGAGCAGTACTTC; cdr3_aa: CASSTDGSYEQYF; v_call: TRBV12-3/TRBV12-4; j_call: TRBJ2-7; d_call: .; clone_size: many
cdr3_nt: TGTGCCACCAGCAGAGATCTCGGCGGGATCCAAGAGACCCAGTACTTC; cdr3_aa: CATSRDLGGIQETQYF; v_call: TRBV15; j_call: TRBJ2-5; d_call: .; clone_size: few
cdr3_nt: TGTGCCAGCTCATCCCAGGCAGGCTCTGGAAACACCATATATTTT; cdr3_aa: CASSSQAGSGNTIYF; v_call: TRBV18; j_call: TRBJ1-3; d_call: .; clone_size: .
cdr3_nt: TGTGCCAGCACTTCAAACATCTACAATGAGCAGTTCTTC; cdr3_aa: CASTSNIYNEQFF; v_call: TRBV6-1; j_call: TRBJ2-1; d_call: .; clone_size: many
cdr3_nt: TGCAGCGTCCGGACTAGCGGGAGTAGCTACGAGCAGTACTTC; cdr3_aa: CSVRTSGSSYEQYF; v_call: TRBV29-1; j_call: TRBJ2-7; d_call: TRBD2; clone_size: .
cdr3_nt: TGTGCCAGCAGTCAACAGGGAAACTACAATGAGCAGTTCTTC; cdr3_aa: CASSQQGNYNEQFF; v_call: TRBV6-2/TRBV6-3; j_call: TRBJ2-1; d_call: .; clone_size: few
cdr3_nt: TGCAGTGCTAGAGATCCTGGGGGGAGGGGAGCTTTCTTT; cdr3_aa: CSARDPGGRGAFF; v_call: TRBV20-1; j_call: TRBJ1-1; d_call: .; clone_size: few
cdr3_nt: TGTGCCAGCAGTGAGGGGGCCAAAAACATTCAGTACTTC; cdr3_aa: CASSEGAKNIQYF; v_call: TRBV19; j_call: TRBJ2-4; d_call: .; clone_size: many
cdr3_nt: TGTGCCAGCAGGGGGCAGGGAGGGTCCTACAATGAGCAGTTCTTC; cdr3_aa: CASRGQGGSYNEQFF; v_call: TRBV27; j_call: TRBJ2-1; d_call: TRBD2; clone_size: .
cdr3_nt: TGTGCCAGTAGTATTCTATACCTAGCCAAAAACATTCAGTACTTC; cdr3_aa: CASSILYLAKNIQYF; v_call: TRBV19; j_call: TRBJ2-4; d_call: .; clone_size: few